A selection of T cell receptor beta chains follows, all from one sample in a study of T cell responses to AZD1222 COVID-19 vaccine. TCRdb's copy holds only in-frame clones and misses some; the assay was immunoSEQ multiplex PCR. The sample records about 96,000 clones, roughly nine tenths being singletons. The sequenced sample was peripheral blood, obtained on day 0 of AZD1222 vaccination. Receptors were obtained from an adult in good health. CDR3s include the opening cysteine and the closing phenylalanine or tryptophan. Fields, in order: V gene, CDR3 protein.

v_call: TRBV10-3
cdr3_aa: CATGEGEPQHF

v_call: TRBV15
cdr3_aa: CATSTEVDRTSGNTIYF

v_call: TRBV6-5
cdr3_aa: CASSGGLANNEQFF

v_call: TRBV5-1
cdr3_aa: CASSLEGTHSGNTIYF

v_call: TRBV10-3
cdr3_aa: CAISLTGGESTSYNSPLHF

v_call: TRBV18
cdr3_aa: CASSPTGFEQYF

v_call: TRBV30
cdr3_aa: CAWSAFRGIGETQYF

v_call: TRBV19
cdr3_aa: CASSTGTGGEKLFF

v_call: TRBV2
cdr3_aa: CASTVRVPGANVLTF

v_call: TRBV7-2
cdr3_aa: CASRQGSYNSPLHF

v_call: TRBV20-1
cdr3_aa: CSARGANGYTF

v_call: TRBV29-1
cdr3_aa: CSVSQGTNTGELFF

v_call: TRBV5-1
cdr3_aa: CASSSLRGYGYTF

v_call: TRBV5-1
cdr3_aa: CASSQAGGGETQYF

v_call: TRBV6-5
cdr3_aa: CASSYRAESYEQYF

v_call: TRBV29-1
cdr3_aa: CSVLQGGKNIQYF

v_call: TRBV29-1
cdr3_aa: CSVEGLTDGSGNTIYF

v_call: TRBV2
cdr3_aa: CASKDRPSSYEQYF

v_call: TRBV7-2
cdr3_aa: CASSQSGGLQPQHF

v_call: TRBV10-3
cdr3_aa: CAIRGTSGASYEQYF